The 20 T cell receptor beta chains reported below all come from one sample, sequenced in a study of OX40 agonist ivuxolimab in advanced cancers. Here immunoSEQ multiplex PCR was the method, and the copy in TCRdb shows in-frame clones only, minus some. This table has 55,000 to 80,000 clones, about four fifths appearing once. This specimen was CD4+ or CD8+ T cells sorted from blood, taken in a trial of the OX40 agonist ivuxolimab. The receptors were sampled from an adult with an advanced solid tumor such as melanoma, head and neck, liver or kidney cancer.

The genes are TRBV19 and TRBJ1-4; TRBD1 matches at 7 bases. The V segment lost 5 bases and the J segment 6 bases; nucleotides outside the gene matches: 3. Germline V gene data show CDR1 as LNHDA and CDR2 as SQIVND (reference sequence). This CDR3 contains 13 residues. CDR3 amino acids: CASSGQADEKLFF. Here the CDR3 DNA reads TGTGCCAGTAGTGGACAGGCAGATGAAAAACTGTTTTTT. The whole variable domain, filled in from reference TRBV19 and TRBJ1-4, reads DGGITQSPKYLFRKEGQNVTLSCEQNLNHDAMYWYRQDPGQGLRLIYYSQIVNDFQKGDIAEGYSVSREKKESFPLTVTSAQKNPTAFYLCASSGQADEKLFFGSGTQLSVL.

The rearrangement joins TRBV7-2 to TRBJ1-2; D is possibly TRBD1 (5 bases). Germline loops: CDR1 SGHTA, CDR2 FQGNSA. The CDR3 contains 15 residues. The V end lost 3 bases, the J end lost 6 bases, and 17 bases lay between the germline ends. CDR3 nucleotide sequence: TGTGCCAGCAGCTTTCAGGGACTAAGAATGGATGGCTACACCTTC. This gives the protein CASSFQGLRMDGYTF.

The chain uses TRBV7-8 and TRBJ2-5; 11 bases fit TRBD2. The length of the CDR3 is 15 residues. The J segment lost 4 bases and the V segment lost 7 bases, leaving 8 bases of the junction unmatched. Germline CDR1 SGHVS, CDR2 FQNEAQ. CDR3 nucleotides: TGTGCCAGCACCAATAGCGGGGGGGCAGCAGAGACCCAGTACTTC. This encodes CASTNSGGAAETQYF.

The chain carries TRBV4-2 and TRBJ1-5; 7 bases line up with TRBD1. The V and J ends lost 3 bases and 5 bases, in that order; junction bases with no gene match: 7. CDR3 size: 15 residues. The germline V gene has CDR1 LGHNA and CDR2 YNFKEQ. CDR3: CASSQNAQGDQPQHF. The CDR3 DNA follows: TGTGCCAGCAGCCAGAACGCCCAGGGGGATCAGCCCCAGCATTTT.

V and J are TRBV2 and TRBJ1-5; 8 bases align to TRBD1. CDR1 is SNHLY and CDR2 is FYNNEI in the germline V gene. Losses at the gene ends were 5 bases for V and 7 bases for J; bases not matched to a gene: 4. This CDR3 region has 13 residues. As DNA, the CDR3 is TGTGCCAGCAGTACGGACAGGGCCCAGCCCCAGCATTTT. This encodes CASSTDRAQPQHF.

This sequence joins TRBV15 and TRBJ1-2; D gene ambiguous. The V and J ends lost 5 bases and 5 bases respectively, with 9 bases between them. Germline loops: CDR1 LNHNV, CDR2 YYDKDF (reference sequence). This CDR3 has 12 residues. The DNA for the CDR3 is TGTGCCACCAGCGCCCAAAGATATGGCTACACCTTC. It yields the protein CATSAQRYGYTF.

V gene TRBV7-2 combines with J gene TRBJ2-1; no definite D call. This CDR3 is 14 amino acids long. CDR1 and CDR2 from the germline V gene are SGHTA and FQGNSA. Trimming left V 1 base short and J 0 bases short, with 4 bases between. The CDR3 DNA follows: TGTGCCAGCAGCTTAGGAGGCTCCTACAATGAGCAGTTCTTC. It encodes CASSLGGSYNEQFF. Using reference TRBV7-2 and TRBJ2-1 for the parts outside the CDR3, the full variable domain is GAGVSQSPSNKVTEKGKDVELRCDPISGHTALYWYRQSLGQGLEFLIYFQGNSAPDKSGLPSDRFSAERTGGSVSTLTIQRTQQEDSAVYLCASSLGGSYNEQFFGPGTRLTVL.

The chain employs TRBV5-1 and TRBJ2-2; 8 bases align to TRBD1. In germline, CDR1 is SGHRS, CDR2 YFSETQ. Losses at the gene ends were 5 bases for V and 6 bases for J; bases not matched to a gene: 12. The CDR3 runs to 16 residues. CDR3 in DNA: TGCGCCAGCAGAACCCGGGACAGGCGGGCCGCCGGGGAGCTGTTTTTT. The encoded protein is CASRTRDRRAAGELFF.

This sequence joins TRBV28 and TRBJ1-1, with D maybe TRBD1 (5 bases). V was trimmed by 6 bases and J by 7 bases, leaving 12 bases between them. The germline CDR1 and CDR2 sequences are MDHEN and SYDVKM. This CDR3 is 12 amino acids long. The CDR3 DNA reads as TGTGCCAGCAGAGGGACTTACGGTGAAGCTTTCTTT. Protein: CASRGTYGEAFF.

This chain joins TRBV5-4 and TRBJ2-1; the match to TRBD2 covers 9 bases. CDR3 length: 16 residues. Looked up from germline, CDR1 is SGHNT and CDR2 is YYREEE (reference sequence). V shed 1 base and J 7 bases; nucleotides not matched to a gene: 9. The DNA of the CDR3 is TGTGCCAGCAGCTTGATGGGCGGGGGGGCTCTGAATGAGCAGTTCTTC. Protein sequence: CASSLMGGGALNEQFF. Combining the CDR3 with reference TRBV5-4 and TRBJ2-1 gives the whole variable domain ETGVTQSPTHLIKTRGQQVTLRCSSQSGHNTVSWYQQALGQGPQFIFQYYREEENGRGNFPPRFSGLQFPNYSSELNVNALELDDSALYLCASSLMGGGALNEQFFGPGTRLTVL.

This clone was counted ten times or more. This chain joins TRBV6-1 and TRBJ1-6; 8 positions match TRBD1. Germline CDR1 is MNHNS and CDR2 is SASEGT. J lost 6 bases, V lost 7 bases, and 5 bases had no gene match. The CDR3 totals 14 residues. The CDR3 DNA is TGTGCCAGCAATCTCGGACAGGGTAATTCACCCCTCCACTTT. Residues: CASNLGQGNSPLHF.

The rearrangement uses TRBV5-1 and TRBJ1-2, with D perhaps TRBD1 (6 bases). V was shortened by 0 bases and J by 3 bases, with 9 bases between the two germline ends. Germline V gives CDR1 SGHRS, CDR2 YFSETQ. The CDR3 consists of 14 residues. The CDR3 region is CASSLAGADYGYTF. DNA for the CDR3: TGCGCCAGCAGCTTGGCAGGGGCGGACTATGGCTACACCTTC.

V and J are TRBV30 and TRBJ2-2; 7 bases are a match to TRBD2. The J segment lost 1 base and the V segment lost 3 bases, leaving 5 bases of the junction unmatched. The CDR3 length is 15 residues. The germline V gene encodes CDR1 GTSNPN and CDR2 SVGIG (reference sequence). The CDR3 loop reads CAWRGGVGNTGELFF. The CDR3 nucleotides read TGTGCCTGGAGGGGGGGGGTTGGGAACACCGGGGAGCTGTTTTTT.

This clone occurred a few times. The V gene is TRBV19, the J gene TRBJ1-5; no reliable D call. The CDR3 length is 13 residues. Germline V gene data show CDR1 as LNHDA and CDR2 as SQIVND (reference sequence). The V end was cut by 3 bases, the J end by 3 bases, with 6 bases between. The CDR3 sequence: CASSIGDNQPQHF. The CDR3 DNA sequence: TGTGCCAGTAGTATCGGGGACAATCAGCCCCAGCATTTT. The full variable domain, in which reference TRBV19 and TRBJ1-5 provide the parts outside the CDR3, is DGGITQSPKYLFRKEGQNVTLSCEQNLNHDAMYWYRQDPGQGLRLIYYSQIVNDFQKGDIAEGYSVSREKKESFPLTVTSAQKNPTAFYLCASSIGDNQPQHFGDGTRLSIL.

This clone was counted a few times. The genes are TRBV19 and TRBJ1-4, with 7 bases lining up with TRBD1. V lost 6 bases, J lost 6 bases, and 10 bases stayed unmatched. The CDR3 totals 15 residues. CDR1 is LNHDA, CDR2 SQIVND, per germline (reference sequence). The CDR3 reads CASSFGGQRYEKLFF. CDR3 coding DNA: TGTGCCAGTAGCTTTGGGGGACAGAGATATGAAAAACTGTTTTTT.

The J gene is TRBJ2-3, the V gene TRBV18; D gene uncertain. The CDR3 loop spans 17 amino acids. The ends were cut back, 3 bases at V and 3 bases at J, with 19 bases in the middle. Germline V gene lookup returns CDR1 KGHSH and CDR2 LQKENI. In DNA form, the CDR3 reads TGTGCCAGCTCACCCCCCCTCGCACTCGGACGGACAGATACGCAGTATTTT. As protein: CASSPPLALGRTDTQYF.

The DNA for the CDR3 is TGTGCCAGCAGCGAAACTGCTAACTATGGCTACACCTTC. This codes for CASSETANYGYTF. J is TRBJ1-2 and V is TRBV5-5; D not certain. Trimming took 4 bases from V and 0 from J, leaving 7 bases between them. Germline V CDR1 and CDR2: SGHKS, YYEKEE (reference sequence). The CDR3 is 13 residues long.

In DNA, the CDR3 is TGTGCCAGCAGCCTGAATCCGAGCGAGCAGTACTTC. Amino acid sequence: CASSLNPSEQYF. The V gene is TRBV6-6, the J gene TRBJ2-7; D gene uncertain. Trimming took 6 bases from V and 6 from J, leaving 12 bases between them. Germline lookup yields CDR1 MNHNY and CDR2 SVGAGI (reference sequence). The CDR3 contains 12 residues.

V and J are TRBV29-1 and TRBJ2-2; D may be TRBD1 (5 bases). This CDR3 has 14 residues. Germline-derived CDR1 and CDR2 are SQVTM and ANQGSEA. Trimming removed 8 bases from V and 0 bases from J, with 13 bases in between. DNA of the CDR3: TGCAGCACGACCTCAGGGTCGAACACCGGGGAGCTGTTTTTT. Its translation is CSTTSGSNTGELFF.

This clone has only a few counts. The rearrangement uses TRBV19 and TRBJ1-2, with 7 bases that match TRBD1. This CDR3 is 14 amino acids long. V gave up 4 bases and J gave up 3 bases; unmatched junction bases: 5. Germline CDR1 reads LNHDA; CDR2 reads SQIVND (reference sequence). The CDR3 DNA is TGTGCCAGTAGTAACCCGACAGGGTACTATGGCTACACCTTC. This gives the protein CASSNPTGYYGYTF.